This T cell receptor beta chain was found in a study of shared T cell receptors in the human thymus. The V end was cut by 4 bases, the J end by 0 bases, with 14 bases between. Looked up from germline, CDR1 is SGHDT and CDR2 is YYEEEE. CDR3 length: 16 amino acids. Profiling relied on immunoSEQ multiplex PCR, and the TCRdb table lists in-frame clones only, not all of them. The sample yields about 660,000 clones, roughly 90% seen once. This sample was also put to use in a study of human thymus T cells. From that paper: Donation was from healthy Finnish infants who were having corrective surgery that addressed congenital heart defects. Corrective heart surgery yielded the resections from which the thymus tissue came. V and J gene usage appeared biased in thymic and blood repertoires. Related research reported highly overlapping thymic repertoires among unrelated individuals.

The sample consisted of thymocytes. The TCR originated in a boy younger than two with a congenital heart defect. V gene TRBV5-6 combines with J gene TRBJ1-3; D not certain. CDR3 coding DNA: TGTGCCAGCAGCCCCTTAGGCCTAGGCTCTGGAAACACCATATATTTT. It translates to CASSPLGLGSGNTIYF.